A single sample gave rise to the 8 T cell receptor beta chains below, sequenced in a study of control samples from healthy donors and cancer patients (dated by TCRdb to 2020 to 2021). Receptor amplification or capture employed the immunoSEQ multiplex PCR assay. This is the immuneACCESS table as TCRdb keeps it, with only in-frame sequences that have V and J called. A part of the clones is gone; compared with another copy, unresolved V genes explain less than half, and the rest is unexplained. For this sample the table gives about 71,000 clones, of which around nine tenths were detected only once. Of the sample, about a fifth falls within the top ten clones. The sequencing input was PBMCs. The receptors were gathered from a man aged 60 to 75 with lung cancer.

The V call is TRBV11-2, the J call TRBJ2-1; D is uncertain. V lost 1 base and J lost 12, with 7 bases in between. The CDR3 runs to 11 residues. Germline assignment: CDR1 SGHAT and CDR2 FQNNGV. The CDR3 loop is CASSLGLAQFF. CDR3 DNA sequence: TGTGCCAGCAGCTTAGGGCTGGCGCAGTTCTTC. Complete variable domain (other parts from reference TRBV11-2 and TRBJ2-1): EAGVAQSPRYKIIEKRQSVAFWCNPISGHATLYWYQQILGQGPKLLIQFQNNGVVDDSQLPKDRFSAERLKGVDSTLKIQPAKLEDSAVYLCASSLGLAQFFGPGTRLTVL.

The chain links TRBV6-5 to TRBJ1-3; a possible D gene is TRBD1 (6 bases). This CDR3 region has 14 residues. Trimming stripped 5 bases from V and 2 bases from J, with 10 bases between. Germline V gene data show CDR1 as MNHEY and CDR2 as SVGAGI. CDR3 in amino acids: CASSPTGTGNTIYF. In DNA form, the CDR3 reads TGTGCCAGCAGTCCCACAGGGACTGGAAACACCATATATTTT.

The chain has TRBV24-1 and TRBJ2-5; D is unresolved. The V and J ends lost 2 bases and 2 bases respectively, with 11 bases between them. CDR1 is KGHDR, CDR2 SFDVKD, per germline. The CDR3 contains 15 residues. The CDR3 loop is CATSDSASPQETQYF. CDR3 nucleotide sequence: TGTGCCACCAGTGATTCCGCTTCTCCTCAAGAGACCCAGTACTTC.

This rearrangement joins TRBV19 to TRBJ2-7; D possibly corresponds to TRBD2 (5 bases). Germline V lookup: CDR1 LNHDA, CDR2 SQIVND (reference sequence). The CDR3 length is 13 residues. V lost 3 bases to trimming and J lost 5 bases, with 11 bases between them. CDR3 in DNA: TGTGCCAGTAGTATTCCTAGCTGGGACGAGCAGTACGTC. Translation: CASSIPSWDEQYV.

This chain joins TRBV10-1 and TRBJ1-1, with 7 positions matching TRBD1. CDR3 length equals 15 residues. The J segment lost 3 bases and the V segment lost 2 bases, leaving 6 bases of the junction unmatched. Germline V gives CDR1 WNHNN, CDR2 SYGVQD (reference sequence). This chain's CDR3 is CASSEMGQPDTEAFF. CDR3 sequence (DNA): TGCGCCAGCAGTGAGATGGGACAGCCCGACACTGAAGCTTTCTTT.

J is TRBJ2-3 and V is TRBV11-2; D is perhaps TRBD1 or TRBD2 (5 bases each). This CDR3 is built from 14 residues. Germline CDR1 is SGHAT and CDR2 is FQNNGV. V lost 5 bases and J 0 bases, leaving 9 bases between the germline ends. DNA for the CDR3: TGTGCCAGCAGCCACTGGGGGAGCACAGATACGCAGTATTTT. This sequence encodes CASSHWGSTDTQYF.

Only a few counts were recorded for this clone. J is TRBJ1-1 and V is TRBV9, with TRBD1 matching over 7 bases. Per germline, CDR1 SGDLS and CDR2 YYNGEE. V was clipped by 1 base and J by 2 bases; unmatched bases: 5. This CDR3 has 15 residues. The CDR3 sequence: CASSVKDRDNTEAFF. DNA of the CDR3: TGTGCCAGCAGCGTAAAAGACAGGGATAACACTGAAGCTTTCTTT. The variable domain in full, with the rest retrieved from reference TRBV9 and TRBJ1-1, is DSGVTQTPKHLITATGQRVTLRCSPRSGDLSVYWYQQSLDQGLQFLIQYYNGEERAKGNILERFSAQQFPDLHSELNLSSLELGDSALYFCASSVKDRDNTEAFFGQGTRLTVV.

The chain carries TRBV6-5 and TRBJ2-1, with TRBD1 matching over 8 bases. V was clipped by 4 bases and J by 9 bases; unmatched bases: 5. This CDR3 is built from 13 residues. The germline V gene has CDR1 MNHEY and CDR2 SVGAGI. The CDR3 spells CASSSGGWGEQFF. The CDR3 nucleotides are TGTGCCAGCAGTTCAGGGGGCTGGGGTGAGCAGTTCTTC.